This T cell receptor beta chain stems from a study of beta chain features in type 1 diabetes (dated by TCRdb to between 2017 and 2018). For context, the study as a whole: Mean age, gender distribution, total cell number and subset yield did not differ between patients and healthy donors. A total of approximately 110,000,000 sorted cells were examined across all samples, and a strong correlation was observed between cell number per subset and RNA yield. The study compared TCRB repertoires of sorted circulating CD4+ T cell subsets between recently diagnosed type 1 diabetes patients and matched healthy donors. Naive and central memory subsets were obtained from all 30 or so donors, but regulatory and stem cell-like memory subsets were isolated from only 8 patients and about eight healthy donors. Study-wide conclusions, independent of this receptor: Only small numbers of individuals were included in the HLA sub-analyses, which left unresolved whether HLA type had any influence on TCRB rearrangement. In all four CD4+ subsets, TCRB CDR3 length was moderately but significantly shorter in type 1 diabetes patients. At VDJ recombination sites, type 1 diabetes patients had fewer insertions and more deleted nucleotides, which implies abnormalities in thymic rearrangement. Because cDNA rather than genomic DNA was sequenced, highly expressing activated cells could have been over-represented, although no difference in activation and CD3 levels was found between groups. Naive, central memory and regulatory TCRB repertoires appeared to be more similar among patients than among healthy donors. Shorter templates might have been favored by PCR, but patient and control samples were amplified and corrected together, so both groups would have been affected equally by any skew.

The CDR3, from cysteine to phenylalanine, totals 16 residues. Of the read, only the CDR3 DNA is kept; its 48 bases are in frame from base 1. V trim: 2 bases; J trim: 0 bases; unmatched bases: 6. The germline V gene specifies SGDLS as CDR1 and YYNGEE as CDR2. The entire isolated RNA was reverse transcribed using the High Capacity cDNA Reverse Transcription Kit, and thus expressed TCRB transcripts were sequenced. Naive, central memory and regulatory T cell samples underwent deep immunoSEQ sequencing, averaging around 3.7 million total reads per sample. Sorted cells were lysed in RLT buffer and RNA was extracted with DNase-treated RNeasy Micro or Mini kits, depending on cell number. To prevent cross-contamination, every cell subset was processed on its own, while patient and healthy donor samples were processed together. The immunoSEQ multiplex PCR was used to amplify TCRB sequences from cDNA, generating 87-bp fragments that spanned the CDR3 region. Amplicons were sequenced on the Illumina HiSeq platform. In the original analysis: Synthetic template baselines were used to correct PCR bias computationally, reads within Hamming distance 2 were collapsed together, and singletons that could not be merged were discarded. Reads were aligned against IMGT to assign V, D and J genes, CDR3 length and insertions or deletions at six rearrangement sites. Within each subset, clonotype counts were normalized to sorted cell number, and only after that were true diversity and Gini coefficients computed with the tcR R package. The overlap coefficient, calculated on TCRB nucleotide sequences, was used to quantify repertoire sharing. Out-of-frame TCRB sequences from naive cells were analyzed to stand in for the pre-selection repertoire. TCRdb mirrors the immuneACCESS table, restricted to in-frame sequences. Some clones are absent from its copies; in checked studies, under half trace to an unresolved V gene, and the reason for the others is unknown. The DNA gave D and trimming, while V, J and clone size come from that table. The sample records around 400,000 clones, approximately 15% of which are singletons. The ten largest clones represent approximately 0.02% of the sample.

This clone came up a few times. Which antigen it targets is not known. No much larger clone is present one base from it, and per-base qualities are unavailable. In the same sample, other DNA sequences code for this CDR3. Each donor gave one peripheral blood draw, around 0.12 L on average, collected into heparinised tubes. Using a panel that included CD45RO, CCR7, CD25, CD127, CD95 and CD27, naive, central memory, regulatory and stem cell-like memory CD4+ T cells were sorted on a BD FACSAria II. All sorted populations exceeded 95% purity. Right away, PBMCs were isolated by Lymphoprep density gradient centrifugation and were stained directly, with no culture step. Samples were stained and sorted in pairs, with one healthy donor and one patient per experiment, so that batch effects were minimized.

Recombination linked TRBV9 to TRBJ2-7; TRBD2 matches 9 bases in the middle. This receptor was taken from a young woman in good health. Sequencing input: naive CD4+ T cells from blood. The cell subset or site label, read with the paper, signifies: true naive CD4+ T cells. CDR3 loop: CASSVGLAGSSYEQYF. The nucleotide sequence reads TGTGCCAGCAGCGTTGGTCTAGCGGGGAGCTCCTACGAGCAGTACTTC.